The next 9 T cell receptor beta chains were all read from a single sample in a study of blood T cell repertoires in COVID-19. Sequenced by immunoSEQ multiplex PCR; TCRdb stores in-frame clones only, minus some. The sample has fewer than 200,000 clones, about 83% seen once. Sequencing input: peripheral blood. These receptors all stem from a woman in her late teens or twenties who had recovered from COVID-19.

The chain is built from TRBV9 and TRBJ2-3; D possibly corresponds to TRBD1 (6 bases). This CDR3 is 16 amino acids long. Germline V gene data show CDR1 as SGDLS and CDR2 as YYNGEE. The ends were cut back, 0 bases at V and 3 bases at J, with 14 bases in the middle. CDR3: CASSVGWRQETDTQYF. The DNA for the CDR3 is TGTGCCAGCAGCGTAGGTTGGCGACAGGAGACAGATACGCAGTATTTT.

The rearrangement links TRBV29-1 to TRBJ1-1; D gene ambiguous. CDR1 is SQVTM, CDR2 ANQGSEA, per germline. V dropped 1 base and J dropped 1 base, with 7 bases sitting between them. The CDR3 has 13 amino acids. CDR3 loop: CSVEGWRNTEAFF. The CDR3 coding sequence is TGCAGCGTTGAAGGGTGGAGGAACACTGAAGCTTTCTTT.

The CDR3 nucleotides are TGTGCCACCAGTGAGACAGGGGTAGGCGAGCAGTACTTC. Translated: CATSETGVGEQYF. This chain links TRBV24-1 with TRBJ2-7; 8 bases are a match to TRBD1. Germline V lookup: CDR1 KGHDR, CDR2 SFDVKD. The CDR3 totals 13 residues. Losses at the gene ends were 4 bases for V and 6 bases for J; bases not matched to a gene: 4.

This clone turned up a few times. The chain couples TRBV4-3 to TRBJ2-2; TRBD2 aligns across 8 bases. The germline V gene has CDR1 LGHNA and CDR2 YSLEER. Losses at the gene ends were 4 bases for V and 2 bases for J; bases not matched to a gene: 9. This CDR3 contains 17 residues. For the CDR3, the DNA is TGCGCCAGCAGCCTTATGGTCACTAGCGGAAACACCGGGGAGCTGTTTTTT. Translated: CASSLMVTSGNTGELFF.

This clone has only a few counts. This chain joins TRBV11-2 and TRBJ2-5, with 9 bases that match TRBD2. J lost 2 bases, V lost 3 bases, and 7 bases had no gene match. This CDR3 has 16 residues. Germline lookup yields CDR1 SGHAT and CDR2 FQNNGV. The CDR3 DNA reads as TGTGCCAGCAGCTTTACCACTAGCGGGCGTCAAGAGACCCAGTACTTC. Translation: CASSFTTSGRQETQYF.

The V and J genes are TRBV7-8 and TRBJ2-5, with D possibly matching TRBD1 (5 bases). CDR3 length equals 13 residues. CDR1 and CDR2 from the germline V gene are SGHVS and FQNEAQ. Trimming stripped 5 bases from V and 2 bases from J, with 9 bases between. The CDR3: CASSKRGQETQYF. CDR3 nucleotides: TGTGCCAGCAGCAAAAGGGGACAAGAGACCCAGTACTTC.

The chain is built from TRBV7-9 and TRBJ1-1, with TRBD1 matching 9 bases. The junction had 4 bases not matched to a gene; V was cut back by 2 bases and J by 0 bases. This CDR3 is 16 amino acids long. Germline assignment: CDR1 SEHNR and CDR2 FQNEAQ (reference sequence). DNA for the CDR3: TGTGCCAGCAGCTTAACCGGGACAGGGTTGAACACTGAAGCTTTCTTT. This sequence encodes CASSLTGTGLNTEAFF.

The chain employs TRBV4-3 and TRBJ2-2; D gene unclear. Germline V gives CDR1 LGHNA, CDR2 YSLEER. V lost 6 bases to trimming and J lost 0 bases, with 8 bases between them. This CDR3 is 14 amino acids long. The CDR3 DNA reads as TGCGCCAGCAGGGGCAGGTCGAACACCGGGGAGCTGTTTTTT. Its protein is CASRGRSNTGELFF.

The chain uses TRBV20-1 and TRBJ2-1; the match to TRBD2 covers 8 bases. Germline loops: CDR1 DFQATT, CDR2 SNEGSKA (reference sequence). This CDR3 spans 14 amino acids. Losses at the gene ends were 3 bases for V and 5 bases for J; bases not matched to a gene: 6. The CDR3 DNA sequence: TGCAGTGCTAGTCGAACTAGCGGAAACAATGAGCAGTTCTTC. This translates into CSASRTSGNNEQFF.